Presented here are 10 T cell receptor beta chains from one specimen sequenced in a study of blood T cell repertoires in COVID-19. Profiling relied on immunoSEQ multiplex PCR, and the TCRdb table lists in-frame clones only, not all of them. The sample has around 160,000 clones; 80% are singletons. The material sequenced was PBMCs or T cells enriched from blood (not recorded which). These TCRs come from a woman between 55 and 75 years old who had recovered from COVID-19.

This clone is a singleton in its sample. J is TRBJ1-1 and V is TRBV4-2, with D possibly being TRBD1 (5 bases). Trimming removed 3 bases at V and 3 bases at J, with 14 bases between. Germline loops: CDR1 LGHNA, CDR2 YNFKEQ. This CDR3 comprises 15 residues. The CDR3 region has the DNA TGTGCCAGCAGCCATGAAAGGAGGGACGACACTGAAGCTTTCTTT. This encodes CASSHERRDDTEAFF.

The chain couples TRBV10-3 to TRBJ1-2; TRBD1 matches 7 bases. The CDR3 spans 14 residues. The V gene's germline CDR1 is ENHRY and CDR2 SYGVKD. V gave up 3 bases and J gave up 6 bases; unmatched junction bases: 7. The CDR3 sequence: CAISEGQGDDGYTF. CDR3 nucleotides: TGTGCCATCAGTGAAGGGCAGGGGGACGATGGCTACACCTTC.

This chain connects TRBV5-1 to TRBJ2-3; D might be TRBD2 (6 bases). The CDR3 is made up of 15 amino acids. The V end lost 0 bases, the J end lost 5 bases, and 13 bases lay between the germline ends. The germline gives CDR1 SGHRS, CDR2 YFSETQ. CDR3 protein: CASSLVGGGEDTQYF. The CDR3 DNA follows: TGCGCCAGCAGCTTGGTTGGGGGAGGAGAAGATACGCAGTATTTT.

This clone was recorded only once. The V gene is TRBV7-6, the J gene TRBJ2-5; 8 nucleotides align to TRBD2. V shed 5 bases, J shed 4 bases, and the junction held 9 bases outside the gene matches. Germline V lookup: CDR1 SGHVS, CDR2 FNYEAQ. The CDR3 covers 15 residues. CDR3 coding DNA: TGTGCCAGCAGCCCCCGCGGGGGGCCTGGAGAGACCCAGTACTTC. It encodes CASSPRGGPGETQYF.

A remark on this clone: Other DNA sequences in this specimen translate into the identical CDR3. The chain joins TRBV19 to TRBJ1-6, with TRBD1 identical over 9 bases. Germline CDR1 LNHDA, CDR2 SQIVND (reference sequence). V lost 9 bases, J lost 5 bases, and 5 bases stayed unmatched. The CDR3 contains 14 residues. The CDR3 is CASRDRDNNSPLHF. The CDR3, as DNA: TGTGCCAGCCGGGACAGGGACAATAATTCACCCCTCCACTTT.

The chain couples TRBV30 to TRBJ2-7, with a possible D match to TRBD2 (6 bases). The CDR3 sequence is 13 residues long. Trimming removed 1 base at V and 6 bases at J, with 13 bases between. From germline, CDR1 is GTSNPN and CDR2 SVGIG (reference sequence). The CDR3 spells CAWSGGGAGEQYF. CDR3 in DNA: TGTGCCTGGAGTGGTGGAGGGGCCGGCGAGCAGTACTTC.

V and J are TRBV7-2 and TRBJ2-7; 7 nucleotides agree with TRBD1. The CDR3 totals 16 residues. Germline V CDR1 and CDR2: SGHTA, FQGNSA. Trimming at V came to 1 base and at J to 2 bases, leaving 8 bases not matched to a gene. The CDR3 protein is CASSLGQTGRTYEQYF. CDR3 coding DNA: TGTGCCAGCAGCTTAGGCCAGACAGGGAGAACCTACGAGCAGTACTTC.

The rearrangement joins TRBV5-1 to TRBJ1-5; 11 bases map to TRBD1. The CDR3 loop spans 15 amino acids. Germline assignment: CDR1 SGHRS and CDR2 YFSETQ. Germline trimming cut 0 bases from V and 6 bases from J; bases unmatched to any gene: 2. CDR3 DNA: TGCGCCAGCAGCTTGGCGGGACAGGGGGGTCAGCCCCAGCATTTT. Residues: CASSLAGQGGQPQHF.

The chain employs TRBV6-5 and TRBJ1-2; D is ambiguous. With 8 bases removed from V and 4 bases from J, the gap between germline ends came to 14 bases. Germline loops: CDR1 MNHEY, CDR2 SVGAGI. This CDR3 is 13 amino acids long. CDR3 sequence reads: CASVKEAGYGYTF. In nucleotides, the CDR3 is TGTGCCAGCGTTAAGGAGGCGGGCTATGGCTACACCTTC.

The chain recombines TRBV7-2 with TRBJ2-1; D not resolved. Germline V gives CDR1 SGHTA, CDR2 FQGNSA. This CDR3 is 13 amino acids long. V lost 3 bases and J 4 bases, leaving 7 bases between the germline ends. CDR3 protein: CASSFSLYNEQFF. DNA of the CDR3: TGTGCCAGCAGCTTTAGTCTTTACAATGAGCAGTTCTTC. The variable domain in full, with the rest retrieved from reference TRBV7-2 and TRBJ2-1, is GAGVSQSPSNKVTEKGKDVELRCDPISGHTALYWYRQSLGQGLEFLIYFQGNSAPDKSGLPSDRFSAERTGGSVSTLTIQRTQQEDSAVYLCASSFSLYNEQFFGPGTRLTVL.